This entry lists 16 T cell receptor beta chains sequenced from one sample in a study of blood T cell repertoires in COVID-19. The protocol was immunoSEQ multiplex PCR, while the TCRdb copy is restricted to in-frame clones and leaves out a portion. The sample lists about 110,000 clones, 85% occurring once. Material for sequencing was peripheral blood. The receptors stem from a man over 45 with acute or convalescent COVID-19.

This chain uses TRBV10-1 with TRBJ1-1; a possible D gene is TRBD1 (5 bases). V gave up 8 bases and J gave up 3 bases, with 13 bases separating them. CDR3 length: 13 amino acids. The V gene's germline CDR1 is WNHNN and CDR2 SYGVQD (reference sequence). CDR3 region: CASAWGGDTEAFF. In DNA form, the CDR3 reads TGCGCCAGCGCTTGGGGCGGCGACACTGAAGCTTTCTTT.

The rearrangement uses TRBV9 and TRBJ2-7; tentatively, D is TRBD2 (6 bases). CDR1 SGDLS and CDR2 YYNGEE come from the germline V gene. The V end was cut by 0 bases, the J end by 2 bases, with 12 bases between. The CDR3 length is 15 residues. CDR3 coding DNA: TGTGCCAGCAGCGTAGGGGGGGAATTCACCTACGAGCAGTACTTC. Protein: CASSVGGEFTYEQYF.

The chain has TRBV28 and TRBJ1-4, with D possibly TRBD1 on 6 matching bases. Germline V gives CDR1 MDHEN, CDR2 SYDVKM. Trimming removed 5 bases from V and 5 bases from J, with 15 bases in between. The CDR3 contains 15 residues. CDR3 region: CASSVTGISNEKLFF. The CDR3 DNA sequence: TGTGCCAGCAGTGTCACAGGGATCAGCAATGAAAAACTGTTTTTT. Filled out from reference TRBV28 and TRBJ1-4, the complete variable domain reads DVKVTQSSRYLVKRTGEKVFLECVQDMDHENMFWYRQDPGLGLRLIYFSYDVKMKEKGDIPEGYSVSREKKERFSLILESASTNQTSMYLCASSVTGISNEKLFFGSGTQLSVL.

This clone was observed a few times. CDR3 sequence reads: CASSLGWPIRNEKLFF. In DNA form, the CDR3 reads TGTGCCAGCAGTCTCGGGTGGCCTATAAGGAATGAAAAACTGTTTTTT. The J gene is TRBJ1-4, the V gene TRBV27; no firm D call. The germline V and J ends were trimmed by 5 bases and 5 bases, with 18 bases remaining between them. The CDR3 spans 16 residues. Germline lookup yields CDR1 MNHEY and CDR2 SMNVEV (reference sequence).

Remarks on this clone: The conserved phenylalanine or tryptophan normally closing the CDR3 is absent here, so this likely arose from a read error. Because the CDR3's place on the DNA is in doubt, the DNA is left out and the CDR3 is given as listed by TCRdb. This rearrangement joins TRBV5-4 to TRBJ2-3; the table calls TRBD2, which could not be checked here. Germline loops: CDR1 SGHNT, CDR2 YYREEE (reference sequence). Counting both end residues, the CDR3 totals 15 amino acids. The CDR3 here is CASSLAGLPGISPKV.

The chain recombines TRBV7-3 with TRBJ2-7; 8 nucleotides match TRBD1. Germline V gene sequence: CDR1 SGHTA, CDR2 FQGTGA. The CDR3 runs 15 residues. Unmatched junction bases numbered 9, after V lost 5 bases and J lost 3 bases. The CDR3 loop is CASSPGPGGSYEQYF. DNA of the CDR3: TGTGCCAGCAGCCCTGGGCCAGGGGGCAGCTACGAGCAGTACTTC.

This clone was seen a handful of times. The CDR3 bases are TGTGCCAGCAGTGAAGTTACCTATAATTCACCCCTCCACTTT. Translation gives CASSEVTYNSPLHF. V and J are TRBV6-1 and TRBJ1-6, with D unresolved. The length of the CDR3 is 14 residues. Germline loops: CDR1 MNHNS, CDR2 SASEGT. V was clipped by 1 base and J by 2 bases, with 3 bases between them.

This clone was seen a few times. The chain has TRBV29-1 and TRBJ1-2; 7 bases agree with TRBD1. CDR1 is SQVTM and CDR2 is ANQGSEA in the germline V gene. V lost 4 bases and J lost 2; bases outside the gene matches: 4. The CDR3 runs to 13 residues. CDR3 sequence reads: CSVAQGDNYGYTF. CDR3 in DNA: TGCAGCGTTGCGCAGGGGGACAACTATGGCTACACCTTC.

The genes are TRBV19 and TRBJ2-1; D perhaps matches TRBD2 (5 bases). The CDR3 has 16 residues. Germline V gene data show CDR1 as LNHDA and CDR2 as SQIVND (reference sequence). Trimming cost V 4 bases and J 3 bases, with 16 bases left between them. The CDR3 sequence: CASSSGRTPGYNEQFF. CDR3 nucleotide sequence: TGTGCCAGTAGTAGTGGCCGGACTCCTGGCTACAATGAGCAGTTCTTC.

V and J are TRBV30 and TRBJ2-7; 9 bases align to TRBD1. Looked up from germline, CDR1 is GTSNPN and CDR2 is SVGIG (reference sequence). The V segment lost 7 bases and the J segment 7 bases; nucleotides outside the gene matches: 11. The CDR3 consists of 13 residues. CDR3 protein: CAFLDRGREEQYF. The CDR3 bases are TGTGCCTTTTTGGACAGGGGCCGAGAGGAGCAGTACTTC.

As DNA, the CDR3 is TGTGCCAGCAGGAGTCCGTCTAGCTCCTACAATGAGCAGTTCTTC. Translating gives CASRSPSSSYNEQFF. The chain joins TRBV28 to TRBJ2-1; D ambiguous. The V and J ends lost 6 bases and 0 bases respectively, with 12 bases between them. The CDR3 has 15 amino acids. Per germline, CDR1 MDHEN and CDR2 SYDVKM.

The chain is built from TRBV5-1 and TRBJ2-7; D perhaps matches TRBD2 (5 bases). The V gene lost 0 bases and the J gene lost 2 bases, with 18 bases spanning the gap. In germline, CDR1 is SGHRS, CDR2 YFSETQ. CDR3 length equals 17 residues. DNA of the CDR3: TGCGCCAGCAGCTTGGCTCACTCGCGGACTTCGGCCTACGAGCAGTACTTC. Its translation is CASSLAHSRTSAYEQYF. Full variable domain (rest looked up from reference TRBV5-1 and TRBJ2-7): KAGVTQTPRYLIKTRGQQVTLSCSPISGHRSVSWYQQTPGQGLQFLFEYFSETQRNKGNFPGRFSGRQFSNSRSEMNVSTLELGDSALYLCASSLAHSRTSAYEQYFGPGTRLTVT.

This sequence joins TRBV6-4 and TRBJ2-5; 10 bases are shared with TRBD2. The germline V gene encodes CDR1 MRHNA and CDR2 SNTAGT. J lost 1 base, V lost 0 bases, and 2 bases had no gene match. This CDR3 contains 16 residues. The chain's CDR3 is CASSDSASGGQETQYF. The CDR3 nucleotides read TGTGCCAGCAGTGACTCGGCTAGCGGGGGCCAAGAGACCCAGTACTTC.

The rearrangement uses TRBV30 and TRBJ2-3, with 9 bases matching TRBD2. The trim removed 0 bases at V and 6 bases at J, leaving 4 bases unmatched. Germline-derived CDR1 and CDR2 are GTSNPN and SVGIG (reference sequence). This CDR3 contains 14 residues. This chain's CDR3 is CAWSVGLAADTQYF. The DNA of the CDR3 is TGTGCCTGGAGTGTGGGACTAGCCGCGGATACGCAGTATTTT.

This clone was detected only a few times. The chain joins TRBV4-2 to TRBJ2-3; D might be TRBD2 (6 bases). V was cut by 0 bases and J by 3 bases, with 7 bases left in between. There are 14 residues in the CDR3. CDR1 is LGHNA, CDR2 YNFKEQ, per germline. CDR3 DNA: TGTGCCAGCAGCCAAGACGGGAGTACAGATACGCAGTATTTT. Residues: CASSQDGSTDTQYF.

In nucleotides, the CDR3 is TGTGCCAGCAGCTCGGGGTCTGTTGGCTTGAAAAGTACCTTC. Protein product: CASSSGSVGLKSTF. The genes are TRBV7-9 and TRBJ1-2, with D hard to call. The V gene's germline CDR1 is SEHNR and CDR2 FQNEAQ (reference sequence). CDR3 length: 14 residues. V lost 4 bases to trimming and J lost 14 bases, with 23 bases between them.